The 15 T cell receptor beta chains below all came from one sample that was sequenced in a study of T cell changes during pregnancy in multiple sclerosis. The repertoire was sequenced with immunoSEQ multiplex PCR; TCRdb's copy has only in-frame clones and lacks some. The sample contains tens of thousands of clones, roughly 88% of which appear only once. The starting material was peripheral blood, obtained after pregnancy. The origin of the receptors is a female donor in good health, enrolled as a control in a pregnancy study.

This chain links TRBV9 with TRBJ2-3, with D hard to call. Germline CDR1 reads SGDLS; CDR2 reads YYNGEE. V lost 4 bases to trimming and J lost 0 bases, with 15 bases between them. The CDR3 consists of 16 residues. CDR3 DNA sequence: TGTGCCAGCAGCCCCGGTCTAATTTCTAGCACAGATACGCAGTATTTT. It codes for CASSPGLISSTDTQYF.

This clone appeared a few times. This chain connects TRBV6-5 to TRBJ2-7; D perhaps matches TRBD2 (6 bases). Per the germline V gene, CDR1 is MNHEY and CDR2 is SVGAGI. V lost 8 bases and J lost 0, with 11 bases in between. The CDR3 consists of 13 residues. CDR3 residues: CASGRPSSYEQYF. DNA of the CDR3: TGTGCCAGCGGGAGGCCGAGCTCCTACGAGCAGTACTTC.

V is TRBV5-1 and J is TRBJ2-7, with D perhaps TRBD2 (6 bases). Germline V gives CDR1 SGHRS, CDR2 YFSETQ. V lost 4 bases and J 2 bases, leaving 13 bases between the germline ends. This CDR3 region has 14 residues. CDR3 nucleotide sequence: TGCGCCAGCAGCCCAACTAGCCCCCCCTACGAGCAGTACTTC. Residues: CASSPTSPPYEQYF.

This clone showed up just a few times. The J gene is TRBJ2-2, the V gene TRBV19, with D perhaps matching TRBD2 (5 bases). Trimming cost V 0 bases and J 4 bases, with 6 bases left between them. The CDR3 has 14 amino acids. Germline CDR1 and CDR2: LNHDA and SQIVND (reference sequence). This CDR3 is CASSIEGSTGELFF. The CDR3 region has the DNA TGTGCCAGTAGTATAGAGGGGAGCACCGGGGAGCTGTTTTTT.

The gene calls are TRBV30 and TRBJ1-2, with 10 bases lining up with TRBD1. Losses at the gene ends were 4 bases for V and 5 bases for J; bases not matched to a gene: 7. The CDR3 is 14 amino acids. Germline V gene lookup returns CDR1 GTSNPN and CDR2 SVGIG (reference sequence). CDR3 sequence reads: CAWKRDRGPYGYTF. For the CDR3, the DNA is TGTGCCTGGAAAAGGGACAGGGGCCCATATGGCTACACCTTC.

In DNA, the CDR3 is TGCGCCAGCAGCTTGGACGACAGACCCAGCTATGGCTACACCTTC. Amino acids: CASSLDDRPSYGYTF. The J gene is TRBJ1-2, the V gene TRBV5-1; weak D call: TRBD1 (5 bases). CDR1 is SGHRS, CDR2 YFSETQ, per germline. There are 15 residues in the CDR3. Trimming removed 0 bases from V and 4 bases from J, with 13 bases in between.

This clone has a single count. The CDR3: CASSQVDGTDTQYF. In DNA, the CDR3 is TGTGCCAGCAGCCAAGTCGACGGGACAGATACGCAGTATTTT. V is TRBV14 and J is TRBJ2-3; D gene ambiguous. The CDR3 consists of 14 residues. Germline CDR1 SGHDN, CDR2 FVKESK. Trimming removed 1 base from V and 3 bases from J, with 8 bases in between.

This clone was observed a single time. The CDR3 region has the DNA TGTGCCAGCAGCCAAGAAGTAGATCTCCGCCGGCGGGGGTTGGGTGAAAAACTGTTTTTT. Amino acid sequence: CASSQEVDLRRRGLGEKLFF. V gene TRBV4-2 combines with J gene TRBJ1-4; TRBD1 might be the D (5 bases). V was trimmed by 0 bases and J by 7 bases, leaving 27 bases between them. The CDR3 is made up of 20 amino acids. CDR1 LGHNA and CDR2 YNFKEQ come from the germline V gene.

This clone was seen just once. V usage is TRBV6-1 and J usage is TRBJ2-1, with 7 nucleotides matching TRBD1. The CDR3 has 13 residues. V shed 10 bases, J shed 3 bases, and the junction held 6 bases outside the gene matches. Per germline, CDR1 MNHNS and CDR2 SASEGT. The CDR3 loop reads CAMSGQIYNEQFF. CDR3 in DNA: TGTGCCATGTCGGGACAGATCTACAATGAGCAGTTCTTC.

This chain connects TRBV28 to TRBJ1-3; TRBD1 matches 9 bases. This CDR3 region has 12 residues. V lost 5 bases and J lost 8; bases outside the gene matches: 1. Germline V gene sequence: CDR1 MDHEN, CDR2 SYDVKM. CDR3 nucleotide sequence: TGTGCCAGCAGTGGGGACAGGGACACCATATATTTT. Protein: CASSGDRDTIYF.

V usage is TRBV10-3 and J usage is TRBJ1-2; D unresolved. The V gene lost 1 base and the J gene lost 7 bases, with 13 bases spanning the gap. Germline V gene data show CDR1 as ENHRY and CDR2 as SYGVKD. The CDR3 covers 14 residues. CDR3 nucleotides: TGTGCCATCAGTGAGTGGACTGGAGGCTTTGGCTACACCTTC. Protein product: CAISEWTGGFGYTF.

The chain carries TRBV5-6 and TRBJ1-3; D gene unclear. Germline CDR1 SGHDT, CDR2 YYEEEE. V dropped 2 bases and J dropped 0 bases, with 12 bases sitting between them. The CDR3 length is 16 residues. The CDR3 sequence is CASSFRFGSSGNTIYF. The CDR3 DNA reads as TGTGCCAGCAGCTTCAGGTTCGGAAGCTCTGGAAACACCATATATTTT.

The chain employs TRBV19 and TRBJ1-2, with TRBD1 as a possible D gene (6 bases). The CDR3 has 14 residues. Germline CDR1 and CDR2: LNHDA and SQIVND (reference sequence). V lost 0 bases and J lost 6, with 11 bases in between. The CDR3: CASSIEGTGNGYTF. The CDR3, as DNA: TGTGCCAGTAGTATAGAGGGAACAGGGAATGGCTACACCTTC.

This chain joins TRBV7-9 and TRBJ1-1, with D maybe TRBD1 (5 bases). CDR1 and CDR2 (germline): SEHNR, FQNEAQ (reference sequence). This CDR3 has 14 residues. V lost 3 bases and J lost 1, with 9 bases in between. The CDR3 reads CASSFRQTNTEAFF. For the CDR3, the DNA is TGTGCCAGCAGCTTCAGACAGACGAACACTGAAGCTTTCTTT.

This chain joins TRBV6-1 and TRBJ1-5, with D unresolved. The V gene lost 6 bases and the J gene lost 11 bases, with 11 bases spanning the gap. This CDR3 contains 11 residues. Germline CDR1 and CDR2: MNHNS and SASEGT. Written as DNA, the CDR3 is TGTGCCAGCAGCCAAGGAGGGTCCCAGCATTTT. Its translation: CASSQGGSQHF.